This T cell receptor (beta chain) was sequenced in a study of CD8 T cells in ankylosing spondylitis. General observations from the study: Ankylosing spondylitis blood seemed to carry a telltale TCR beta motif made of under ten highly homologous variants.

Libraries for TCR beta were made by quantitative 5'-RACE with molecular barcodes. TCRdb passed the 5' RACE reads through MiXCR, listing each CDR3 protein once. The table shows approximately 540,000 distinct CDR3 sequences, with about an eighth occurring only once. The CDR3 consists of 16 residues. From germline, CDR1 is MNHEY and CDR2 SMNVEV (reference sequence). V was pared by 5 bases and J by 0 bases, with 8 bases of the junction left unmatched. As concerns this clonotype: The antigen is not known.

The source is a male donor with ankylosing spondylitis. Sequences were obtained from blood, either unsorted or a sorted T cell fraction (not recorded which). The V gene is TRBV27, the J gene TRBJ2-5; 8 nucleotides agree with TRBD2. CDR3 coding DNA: TGTGCCAGCAGTCCATGGACTAGCCAGTACCAAGAGACCCAGTACTTC. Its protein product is CASSPWTSQYQETQYF.